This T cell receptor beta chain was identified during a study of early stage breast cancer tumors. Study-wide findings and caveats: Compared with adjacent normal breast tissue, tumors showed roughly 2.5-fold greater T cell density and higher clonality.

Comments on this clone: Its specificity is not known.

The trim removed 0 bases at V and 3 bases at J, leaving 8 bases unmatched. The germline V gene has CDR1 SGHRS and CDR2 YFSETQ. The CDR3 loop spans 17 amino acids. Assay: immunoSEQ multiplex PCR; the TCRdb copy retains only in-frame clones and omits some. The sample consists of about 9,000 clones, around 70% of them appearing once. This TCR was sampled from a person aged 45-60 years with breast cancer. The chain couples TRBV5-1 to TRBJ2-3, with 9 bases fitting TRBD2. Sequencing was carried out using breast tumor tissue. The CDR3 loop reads CASSLGPSGMGTDTQYF. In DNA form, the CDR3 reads TGCGCCAGCAGCTTGGGGCCTAGCGGGATGGGAACAGATACGCAGTATTTT.